A selection of T cell receptor beta chains follows, all from one sample in a study of CD8+CD57+ T cells in acquired aplastic anemia. MiXCR was run by TCRdb on the reads, yielding one entry per CDR3 protein. Here the sample spans about 110,000 distinct CDR3 sequences, roughly 50% being singletons. The specimen was sorted CD4+, CD8+, or CD8+CD57+ T cells (not recorded which) from PBMCs. The receptors stem from a human donor in good health, serving as a control. Both conserved end residues are part of each CDR3. Part of the rows lack a size; the others show once, few, many or a class for expanded clones.

clone_size	j_call	v_call	cdr3_aa
.	TRBJ1-5	TRBV19	CASSIVRGGNQPQHF
many	TRBJ2-3	TRBV2	CASHRGAFLTDTQYF
few	TRBJ2-3	TRBV6-1	CASRNIAGGTDTQYF
.	TRBJ1-1	TRBV7-2	CASSIGQGRYTEAFF
many	TRBJ2-1	TRBV9	CASSVAERGGLDNEQFF
.	TRBJ1-2	TRBV20-1	CSARQTGLDYGYTF
.	TRBJ2-3	TRBV7-2	CASSSGENTQYF
many	TRBJ1-1	TRBV3-1	CASTIGQMNTEAFF
.	TRBJ2-5	TRBV20-1	CSARDPGATGETQYF
.	TRBJ1-1	TRBV19	CASSRGAGNTEAFF
.	TRBJ2-2	TRBV12-3/TRBV12-4	CASRGGTSGGWDTGELFF